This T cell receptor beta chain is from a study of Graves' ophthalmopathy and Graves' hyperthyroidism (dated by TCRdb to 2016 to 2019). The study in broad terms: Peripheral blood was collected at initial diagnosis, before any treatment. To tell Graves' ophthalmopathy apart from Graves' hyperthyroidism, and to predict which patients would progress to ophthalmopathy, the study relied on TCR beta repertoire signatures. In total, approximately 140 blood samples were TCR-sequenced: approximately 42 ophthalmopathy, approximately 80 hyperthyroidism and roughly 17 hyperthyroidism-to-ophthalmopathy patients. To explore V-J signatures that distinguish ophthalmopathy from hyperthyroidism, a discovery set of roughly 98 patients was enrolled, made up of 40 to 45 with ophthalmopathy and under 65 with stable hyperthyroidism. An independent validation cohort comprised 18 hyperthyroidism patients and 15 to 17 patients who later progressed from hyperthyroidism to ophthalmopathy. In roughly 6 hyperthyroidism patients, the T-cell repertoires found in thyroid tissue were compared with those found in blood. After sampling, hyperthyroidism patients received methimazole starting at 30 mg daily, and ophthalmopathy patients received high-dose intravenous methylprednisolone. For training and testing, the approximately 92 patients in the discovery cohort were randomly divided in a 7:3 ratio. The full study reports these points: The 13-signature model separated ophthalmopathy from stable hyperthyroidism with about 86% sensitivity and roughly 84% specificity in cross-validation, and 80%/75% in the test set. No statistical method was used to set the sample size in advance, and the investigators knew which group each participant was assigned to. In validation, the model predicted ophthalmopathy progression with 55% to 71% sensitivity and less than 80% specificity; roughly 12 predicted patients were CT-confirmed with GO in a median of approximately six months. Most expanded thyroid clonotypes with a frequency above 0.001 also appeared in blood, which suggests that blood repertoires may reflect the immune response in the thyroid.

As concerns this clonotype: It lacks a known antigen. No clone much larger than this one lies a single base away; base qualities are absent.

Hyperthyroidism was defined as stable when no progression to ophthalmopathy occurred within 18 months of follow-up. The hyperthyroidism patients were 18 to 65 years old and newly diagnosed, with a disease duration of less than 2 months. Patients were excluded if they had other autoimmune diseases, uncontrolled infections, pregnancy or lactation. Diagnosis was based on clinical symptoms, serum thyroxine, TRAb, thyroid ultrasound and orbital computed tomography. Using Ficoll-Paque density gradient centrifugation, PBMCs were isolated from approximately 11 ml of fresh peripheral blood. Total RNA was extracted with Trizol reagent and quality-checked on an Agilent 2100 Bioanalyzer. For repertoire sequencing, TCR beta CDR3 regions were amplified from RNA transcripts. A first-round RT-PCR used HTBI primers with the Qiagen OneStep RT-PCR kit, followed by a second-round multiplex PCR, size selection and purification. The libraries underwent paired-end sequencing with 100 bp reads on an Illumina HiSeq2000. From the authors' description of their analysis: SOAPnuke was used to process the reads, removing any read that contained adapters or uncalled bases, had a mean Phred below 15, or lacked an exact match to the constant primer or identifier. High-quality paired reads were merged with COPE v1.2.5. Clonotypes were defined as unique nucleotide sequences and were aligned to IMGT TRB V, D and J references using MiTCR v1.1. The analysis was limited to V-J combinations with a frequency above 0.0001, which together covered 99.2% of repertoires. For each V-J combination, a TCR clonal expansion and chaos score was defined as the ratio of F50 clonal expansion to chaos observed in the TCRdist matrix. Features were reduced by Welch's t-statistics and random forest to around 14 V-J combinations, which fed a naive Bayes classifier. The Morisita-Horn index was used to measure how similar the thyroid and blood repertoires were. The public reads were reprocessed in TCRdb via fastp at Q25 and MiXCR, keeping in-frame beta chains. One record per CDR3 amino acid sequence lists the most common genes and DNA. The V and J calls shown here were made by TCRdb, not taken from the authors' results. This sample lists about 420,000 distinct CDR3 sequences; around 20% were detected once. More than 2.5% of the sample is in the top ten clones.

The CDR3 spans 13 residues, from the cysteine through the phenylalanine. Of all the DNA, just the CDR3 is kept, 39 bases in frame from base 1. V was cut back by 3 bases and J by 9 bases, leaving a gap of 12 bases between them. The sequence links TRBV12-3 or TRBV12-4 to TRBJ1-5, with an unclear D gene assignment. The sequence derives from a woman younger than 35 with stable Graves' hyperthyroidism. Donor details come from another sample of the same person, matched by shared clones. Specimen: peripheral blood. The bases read TGTGCCAGCAGTTTCGAGCCCTGTATGCCCCAGCATTTT. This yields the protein CASSFEPCMPQHF.